The sequence of this T cell receptor (beta chain) was determined in a study of T cells after somatic rescue of genetic block. The data were produced by immunoSEQ multiplex PCR, yet TCRdb's version contains in-frame clones alone and is incomplete. The sample records 85,000 to 90,000 clones, approximately 90% being singletons. This clone was observed a single time. There are 14 residues in the CDR3. The V gene's germline CDR1 is LNHDA and CDR2 SQIVND (reference sequence). The V gene lost 5 bases and the J gene lost 5 bases, with 16 bases spanning the gap. The source is a woman younger than 30. The V gene is TRBV19, the J gene TRBJ2-7; D is unresolved. Sequencing input: peripheral blood mononuclear cells (PBMCs). The CDR3 here is CASSPSLGLDEQYF. CDR3 nucleotide sequence: TGTGCCAGTAGTCCCTCCCTAGGGCTCGACGAGCAGTACTTC.